The 13 T cell receptor beta chains in this list originate from one sample, sequenced in a study of low-dose radiotherapy and immunotherapy resistance in tumors (dated 2022 in TCRdb). Explained via the paper, the time point label denotes: after trial treatment. Interpreted using the paper, the treatment or condition label stands for: LDRT plus nivolumab, ipilimumab, low-dose cyclophosphamide and aspirin (RACIN trial). Sequencer: Illumina HiSeq 2500. To make first-strand cDNA, Superscript III was used along with a set of TRAV- and TRBV-specific primers so that both the TCRalpha and TCRbeta chains were covered. TCRs were amplified with Phusion for about 20 PCR cycles using a constant-region primer together with the adapter attached to the V primers. TCRdb passed the public sequencing reads through fastp at Q25 and MiXCR, retaining productive beta sequences. Every distinct CDR3 protein forms one entry, paired with its most common genes and DNA. Within this sample are just over 90,000 distinct CDR3 sequences, with around 20% of them counted one time only. About 13% of the sample is in the top ten clones.

Sequencing was performed on PBMCs, taken after low-dose radiotherapy plus immunotherapy. Every receptor here comes from a female donor with ovarian cancer.

The count of this clonotype is one. This sequence joins TRBV20-1 and TRBJ1-2; the D gene is possibly TRBD1 (5 bases). The CDR3 is 12 amino acids. The germline V gene encodes CDR1 DFQATT and CDR2 SNEGSKA (reference sequence). V was shortened by 4 bases and J by 2 bases, with 8 bases between the two germline ends. The CDR3 reads CSATGGNYGYTF. The CDR3 nucleotides are TGCAGTGCTACCGGGGGAAACTATGGCTACACCTTC.

This clonotype was counted ten times or more. The chain has TRBV24-1 and TRBJ1-2; 7 nucleotides match TRBD1. The V segment lost 2 bases and the J segment 0 bases; nucleotides outside the gene matches: 5. CDR1 is KGHDR, CDR2 SFDVKD, per germline. The CDR3 consists of 16 residues. The CDR3 DNA follows: TGTGCCACCAGTGATTCTCAGGGGGGAGCTAACTATGGCTACACCTTC. Protein product: CATSDSQGGANYGYTF.

About this clonotype itself: A single base is all that separates this from a far larger clone, so a read error is likely. The chain combines TRBV5-1 with TRBJ2-5; D may be TRBD2 (5 bases). The CDR3 has 14 residues. Germline loops: CDR1 SGHRS, CDR2 YFSETQ. The CDR3 bases are TGTGCCAGCAGCTTTGCAGCGGTCCAAGAGTCCCAGTACTTC. As protein: CASSFAAVQESQYF.

This clonotype was counted ten times or more. The J gene is TRBJ2-1, the V gene TRBV5-1; no clear D gene. Trimming took 3 bases from V and 8 from J, leaving 18 bases between them. Per germline, CDR1 SGHRS and CDR2 YFSETQ. The CDR3 is made up of 15 amino acids. The CDR3 sequence is CASSSNPSSRDEQFF. CDR3 nucleotides: TGCGCCAGCAGCTCAAACCCTTCGAGTAGGGATGAGCAGTTCTTC.

In this sample, this clonotype turned up many times. The rearrangement links TRBV11-2 to TRBJ2-1; D may be TRBD1 (6 bases). Trimming removed 3 bases from V and 6 bases from J, with 12 bases in between. Germline CDR1 and CDR2: SGHAT and FQNNGV. This CDR3 is built from 14 residues. The CDR3 coding sequence is TGTGCCAGCAGCTTGGTCAGGGGAGCCAATGAGCAGTTCTTC. Translation: CASSLVRGANEQFF.

Ten or more counts support this clonotype. The rearrangement joins TRBV20-1 to TRBJ2-7; 10 bases fit TRBD1. Trimming at V came to 3 bases and at J to 2 bases, leaving 4 bases not matched to a gene. Per the germline V gene, CDR1 is DFQATT and CDR2 is SNEGSKA (reference sequence). CDR3 length equals 14 residues. The CDR3 DNA is TGCAGTGCTAGTCCCGGGACAGGGGCCTACGAGCAGTACTTC. Its translation is CSASPGTGAYEQYF.

This clonotype was seen at least ten times. The chain employs TRBV12-3 or TRBV12-4 and TRBJ1-5; D perhaps matches TRBD1 (5 bases). The V and J ends lost 3 bases and 4 bases respectively, with 13 bases between them. This CDR3 has 15 residues. CDR3: CASSFERGPNQPQHF. The CDR3 bases are TGTGCCAGCAGTTTTGAGAGGGGCCCGAATCAGCCCCAGCATTTT.

In the case of this clonotype: One base separates it from a far larger clone, so it is likely a read error. The genes are TRBV6-8 and TRBJ2-1, with 9 bases that match TRBD2. The CDR3 is 16 amino acids. Germline CDR1 MNHGY, CDR2 SAAAGT. The CDR3 DNA reads TGTGCCAGCTGTTATACGCCGGGACTAGCCACCGTTGAGCAGTTCTTC. This encodes CASCYTPGLATVEQFF.

This clonotype was observed a few times. The junction shows a germline mismatch at one end, possibly a read error. The chain links TRBV6-1 to TRBJ1-3, with TRBD1 matching 8 bases. The germline V gene has CDR1 MNHNS and CDR2 SASEGT. This CDR3 spans 15 amino acids. CDR3 nucleotide sequence: TGTGCCAGCAGAGAAGACAGGGGCCCCGGAAACACCATATATTTT. Amino acids: CASREDRGPGNTIYF.

This clonotype was seen once. The chain links TRBV5-4 to TRBJ2-3, with D unclear. The CDR3 sequence is 17 residues long. Trimming shortened V by 3 bases and J by 2 bases, and 19 bases separated the two germline ends. The V gene's germline CDR1 is SGHNT and CDR2 YYREEE (reference sequence). The CDR3 is CASSYGVRDLITDTQYF. For the CDR3, the DNA is TGTGCCAGCAGCTACGGAGTCCGCGATCTAATCACAGATACGCAGTATTTT.

With regard to this clonotype: With a far larger clone one base away, a read error is the likely cause. This chain connects TRBV28 to TRBJ2-3; 9 bases are shared with TRBD1. From germline, CDR1 is MDHEN and CDR2 SYDVKM. The CDR3 is 16 amino acids. J lost 2 bases, V lost 5 bases, and 8 bases had no gene match. The CDR3 DNA sequence: TGTGCCAGCAGTGACCGCCGGGACAGGGACACAGATACGCAGTATTTT. This codes for CASSDRRDRDTDTQYF.

About this clonotype itself: A read error is the likely source, as a far larger clone sits one nucleotide away. The rearrangement links TRBV27 to TRBJ2-4; TRBD1 or TRBD2 may be the D gene (7 bases each). With the DNA end fitting TRBJ2-1 better, the J assignment may be wrong. This CDR3 has 17 residues. From germline, CDR1 is MNHEY and CDR2 SMNVEV (reference sequence). This CDR3 is CATSDLGTEQARGTQFF. The CDR3 region has the DNA TGTGCCACCAGTGATTTGGGGACAGAGCAAGCGCGGGGGACCCAGTTCTTC.

This clonotype was seen once. A far more abundant clone sits one base away, making this likely a read error. The gene calls are TRBV6-5 and TRBJ2-7; possible D gene TRBD1, 5 bases. The CDR3 length is 14 residues. Deletions cut 5 bases from V and 2 bases from J, with 13 bases between. Germline lookup yields CDR1 MNHEY and CDR2 SVGAGI. The CDR3 sequence is CASSKVQDTYEQYF. The CDR3 region has the DNA TGTGCCAGCAGTAAAGTACAGGATACCTACGAGCAGTACTTC.